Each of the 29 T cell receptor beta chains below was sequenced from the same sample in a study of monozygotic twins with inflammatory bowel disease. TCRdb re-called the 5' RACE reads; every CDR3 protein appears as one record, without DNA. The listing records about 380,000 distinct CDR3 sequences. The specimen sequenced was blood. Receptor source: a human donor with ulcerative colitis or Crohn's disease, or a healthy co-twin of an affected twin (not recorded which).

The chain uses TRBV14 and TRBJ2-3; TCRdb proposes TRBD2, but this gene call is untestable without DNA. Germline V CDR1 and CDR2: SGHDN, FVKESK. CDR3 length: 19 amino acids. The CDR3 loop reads CASSQGSALAGGSTDTQYF.

This CDR3 reads CASRQQAQETQYF. This rearrangement joins TRBV6-5 to TRBJ2-5; no DNA is available, so the TRBD1 call from TCRdb remains unchecked. Germline V gene lookup returns CDR1 MNHEY and CDR2 SVGAGI. The CDR3 has 13 amino acids.

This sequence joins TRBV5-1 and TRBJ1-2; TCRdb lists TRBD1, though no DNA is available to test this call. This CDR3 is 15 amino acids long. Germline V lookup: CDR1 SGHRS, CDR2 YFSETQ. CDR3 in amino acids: CASSPYGTGDYGYTF.

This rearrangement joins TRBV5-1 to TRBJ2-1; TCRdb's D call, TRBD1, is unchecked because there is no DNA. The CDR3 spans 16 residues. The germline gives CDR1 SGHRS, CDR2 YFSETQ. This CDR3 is CASSVEGQGLRNDQFF.

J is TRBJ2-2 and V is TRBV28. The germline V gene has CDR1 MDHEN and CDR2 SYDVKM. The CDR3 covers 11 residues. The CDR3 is CASSLNGELFF.

The CDR3 spells CASSLGWLEGSYEQYF. The V call is TRBV5-1, the J call TRBJ2-7; TCRdb indicates TRBD1, and absent DNA this call remains unverified. CDR1 SGHRS and CDR2 YFSETQ come from the germline V gene. This CDR3 is 16 amino acids long.

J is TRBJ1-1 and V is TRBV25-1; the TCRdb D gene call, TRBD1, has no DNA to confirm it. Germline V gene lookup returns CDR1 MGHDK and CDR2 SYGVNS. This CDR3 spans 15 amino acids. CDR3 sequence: CASSVTGGFGTEAFF.

CDR3 in amino acids: CASSQERGLSSYNEQFF. V and J are TRBV14 and TRBJ2-1; TCRdb proposes TRBD2, but this gene call is untestable without DNA. The CDR3 covers 17 residues. Germline V CDR1 and CDR2: SGHDN, FVKESK. Using reference TRBV14 and TRBJ2-1 for the parts outside the CDR3, the full variable domain is EAGVTQFPSHSVIEKGQTVTLRCDPISGHDNLYWYRRVMGKEIKFLLHFVKESKQDESGMPNNRFLAERTGGTYSTLKVQPAELEDSGVYFCASSQERGLSSYNEQFFGPGTRLTVL.

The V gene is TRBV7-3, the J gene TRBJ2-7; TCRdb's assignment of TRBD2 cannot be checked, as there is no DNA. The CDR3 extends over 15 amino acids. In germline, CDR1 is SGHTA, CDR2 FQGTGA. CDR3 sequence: CASSLTDGGGFRQYF.

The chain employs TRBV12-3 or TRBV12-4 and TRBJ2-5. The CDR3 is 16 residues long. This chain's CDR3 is CASSLGFGVRQETQYF.

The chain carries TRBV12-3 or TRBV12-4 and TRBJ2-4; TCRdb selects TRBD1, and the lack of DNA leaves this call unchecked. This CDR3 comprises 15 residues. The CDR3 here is CASSLAGTGGNIQYF.

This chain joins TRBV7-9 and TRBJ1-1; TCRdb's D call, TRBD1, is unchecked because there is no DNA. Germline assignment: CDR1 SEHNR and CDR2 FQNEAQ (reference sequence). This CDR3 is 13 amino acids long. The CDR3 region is CASSAQGNTEAFF.

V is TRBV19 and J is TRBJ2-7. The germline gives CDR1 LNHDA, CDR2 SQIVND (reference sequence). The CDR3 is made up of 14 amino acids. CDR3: CASSIGLATYEQYF.

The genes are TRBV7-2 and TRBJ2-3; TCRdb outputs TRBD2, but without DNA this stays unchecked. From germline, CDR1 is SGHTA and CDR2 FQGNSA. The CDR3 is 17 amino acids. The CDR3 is CASSFGLAGARTDTQYF.

The chain's CDR3 is CASSQTTGGPTNTEAFF. The rearrangement uses TRBV4-1 and TRBJ1-1; as DNA is missing, the TRBD1 call by TCRdb cannot be tested. This CDR3 is 17 amino acids long. In germline, CDR1 is MGHRA, CDR2 YSYEKL.

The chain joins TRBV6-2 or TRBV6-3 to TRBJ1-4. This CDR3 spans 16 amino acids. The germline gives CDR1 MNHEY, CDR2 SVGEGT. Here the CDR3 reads CASSYSGAFGHEKLFF.

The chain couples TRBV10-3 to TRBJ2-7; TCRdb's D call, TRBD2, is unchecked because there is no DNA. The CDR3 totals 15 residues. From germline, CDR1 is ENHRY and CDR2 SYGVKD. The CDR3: CAISEGRNTGYEQYF.

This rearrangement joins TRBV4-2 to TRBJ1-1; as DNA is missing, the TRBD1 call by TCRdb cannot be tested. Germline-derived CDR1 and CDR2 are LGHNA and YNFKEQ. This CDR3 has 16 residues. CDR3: CASSPTGQIMNTEAFF.

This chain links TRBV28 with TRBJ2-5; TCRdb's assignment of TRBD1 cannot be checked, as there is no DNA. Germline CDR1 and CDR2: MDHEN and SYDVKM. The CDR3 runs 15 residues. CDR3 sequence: CASSTPFGGRETQYF.

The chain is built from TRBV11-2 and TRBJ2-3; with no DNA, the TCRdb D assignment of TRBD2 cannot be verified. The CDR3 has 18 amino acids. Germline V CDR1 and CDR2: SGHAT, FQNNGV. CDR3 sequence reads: CASSYGGTSGGGADTQYF.

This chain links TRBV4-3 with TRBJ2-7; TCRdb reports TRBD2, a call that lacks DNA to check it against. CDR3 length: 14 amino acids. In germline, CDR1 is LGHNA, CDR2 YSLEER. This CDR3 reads CASSSGTAVTEQYF.

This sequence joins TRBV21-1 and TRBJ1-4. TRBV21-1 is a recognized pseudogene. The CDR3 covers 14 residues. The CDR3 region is CASSKEQRTEKLFF.

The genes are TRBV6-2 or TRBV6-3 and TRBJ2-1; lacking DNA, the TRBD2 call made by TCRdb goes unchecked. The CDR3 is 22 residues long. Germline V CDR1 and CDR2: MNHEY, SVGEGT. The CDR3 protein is CASSYSPNSGTSGGSSYNEQFF.

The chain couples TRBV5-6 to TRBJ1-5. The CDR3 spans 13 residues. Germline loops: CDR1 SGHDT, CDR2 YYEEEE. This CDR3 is CASSALAGQPQHF.

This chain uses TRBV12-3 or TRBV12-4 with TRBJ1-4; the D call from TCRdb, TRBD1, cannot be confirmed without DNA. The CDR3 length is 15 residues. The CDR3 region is CASSPRDRSNEKLFF.

CDR3 amino acids: CASSSGPSSYF. The chain has TRBV5-6 and TRBJ2-5. This CDR3 spans 11 amino acids. Germline lookup yields CDR1 SGHDT and CDR2 YYEEEE.

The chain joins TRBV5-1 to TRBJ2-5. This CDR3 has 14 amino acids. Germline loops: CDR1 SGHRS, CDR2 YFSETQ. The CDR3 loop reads CASSLDPMTETQYF.

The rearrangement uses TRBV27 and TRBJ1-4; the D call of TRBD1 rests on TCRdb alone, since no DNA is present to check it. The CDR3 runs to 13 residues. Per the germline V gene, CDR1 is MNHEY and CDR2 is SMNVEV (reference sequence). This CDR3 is CASSWGRNEKLFF.

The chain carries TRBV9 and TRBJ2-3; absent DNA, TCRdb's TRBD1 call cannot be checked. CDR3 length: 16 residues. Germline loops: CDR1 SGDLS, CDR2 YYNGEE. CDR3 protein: CASSVGGSSRTDTQYF.